This note documents a single T cell receptor (beta chain) sequence. Trimming stripped 0 bases from V and 4 bases from J, with 4 bases between. CDR3 length equals 12 residues. Germline V gives CDR1 DFQATT, CDR2 SNEGSKA (reference sequence). This sample is part of a study of CD8+CD57+ T cells in acquired aplastic anemia. All sequencing subjects had displayed CD8+CD57+ cell expansion on flow cytometry. TCR beta VDJ and CDR3 were profiled, and genomic DNA was the template. Each CDR3 protein is one row after TCRdb ran MiXCR on the reads. The table includes 220,000 or so distinct CDR3 sequences, around three fifths detected once.

Sequences were obtained from sorted CD4+, CD8+, or CD8+CD57+ T cells (not recorded which) from PBMCs. The TCR comes from a human donor with aplastic anemia. The chain recombines TRBV20-1 with TRBJ1-5, with no clear D. The CDR3 loop is CSARDVNQPQHF. CDR3 DNA: TGCAGTGCTAGAGACGTGAATCAGCCCCAGCATTTT.